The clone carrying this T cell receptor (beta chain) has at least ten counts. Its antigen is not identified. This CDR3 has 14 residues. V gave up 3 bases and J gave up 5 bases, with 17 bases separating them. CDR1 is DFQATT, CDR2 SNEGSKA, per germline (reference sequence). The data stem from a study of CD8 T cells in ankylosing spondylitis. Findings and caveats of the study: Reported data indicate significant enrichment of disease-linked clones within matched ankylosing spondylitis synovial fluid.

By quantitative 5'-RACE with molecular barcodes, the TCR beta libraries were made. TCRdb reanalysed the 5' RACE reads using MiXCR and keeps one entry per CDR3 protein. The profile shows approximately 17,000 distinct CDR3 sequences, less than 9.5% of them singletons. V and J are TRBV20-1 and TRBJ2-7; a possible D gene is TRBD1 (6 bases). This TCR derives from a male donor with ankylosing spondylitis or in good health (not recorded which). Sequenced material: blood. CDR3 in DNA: TGCAGTGCTAGGGGGGCTATGGGTTCAAACGAGCAGTACGTC. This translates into CSARGAMGSNEQYV.